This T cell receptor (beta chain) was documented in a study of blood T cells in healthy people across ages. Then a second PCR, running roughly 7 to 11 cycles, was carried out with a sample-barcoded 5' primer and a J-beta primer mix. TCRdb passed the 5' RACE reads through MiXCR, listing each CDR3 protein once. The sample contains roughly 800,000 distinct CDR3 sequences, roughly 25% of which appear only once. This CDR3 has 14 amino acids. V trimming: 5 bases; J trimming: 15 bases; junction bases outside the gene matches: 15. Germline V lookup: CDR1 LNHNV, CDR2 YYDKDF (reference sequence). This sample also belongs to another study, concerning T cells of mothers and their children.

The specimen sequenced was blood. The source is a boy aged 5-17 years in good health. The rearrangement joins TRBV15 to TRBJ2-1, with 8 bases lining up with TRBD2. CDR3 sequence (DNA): TGTGCCACCAGCCCGGGAGGGCCAGTGGGTTTAAGGTTCTTC. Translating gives CATSPGGPVGLRFF. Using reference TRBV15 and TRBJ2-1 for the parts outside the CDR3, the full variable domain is DAMVIQNPRYQVTQFGKPVTLSCSQTLNHNVMYWYQQKSSQAPKLLFHYYDKDFNNEADTPDNFQSRRPNTSFCFLDIRSPGLGDTAMYLCATSPGGPVGLRFFGPGTRLTVL.